The T cell receptor beta chain under discussion was sequenced for a study of OX40 agonist ivuxolimab in advanced cancers. Regarding the study in general: Ivuxolimab, which targeted the costimulatory receptor OX40 (CD134), was an agonistic, fully human IgG2 monoclonal antibody. Peripheral TCRbeta sequencing aimed to test whether ivuxolimab altered TCR sequence diversity and caused clonal T-cell expansion. In the dose-escalation cohort, 82.7% of patients were male, and the mean age was approximately 64 years, with a range of roughly 20 to 85. Intravenous ivuxolimab was administered to patients every 2 weeks at six dose levels: 0.01, 0.1, 0.3, 1.5, 3 and 10 mg/kg. Patients were allowed to have had prior anti-PD-1, anti-PD-L1 or anti-CTLA-4 therapy, and approximately 40% of the dose-escalation patients had been treated with checkpoint inhibitors. The paper describes the monotherapy dose-escalation part (N ≈ 51 patients) of the phase I trial of ivuxolimab. Of the 52 patients in dose escalation, approximately 20 had hepatocellular carcinoma, roughly 15 had melanoma, 9 had renal cell carcinoma and 9 had head and neck cancer. Partial responses occurred in three dose-escalation patients, of whom one had hepatocellular carcinoma and two had cutaneous melanoma.

Worth noting for this clone: Its antigen remains undetermined. No much larger clonotype is one base removed from it; base qualities were not supplied.

The trial excluded patients who had a history of autoimmune disease or were on systemic immunosuppression. Peripheral blood for TCR sequencing was collected from all dose cohorts at baseline, on cycle 4 day 1, and on cycle 7 day 1. Samples were obtained from an open-label, multicenter, first-in-human phase I dose-escalation trial of ivuxolimab. The trial enrolled adults with locally advanced or metastatic head and neck squamous cell, hepatocellular, melanoma or renal cell carcinoma. Before TCR sequencing, CD4+ T cells and CD8+ T cells were sorted from peripheral blood as separate populations. Points the paper makes about the study in general: Low levels of normalized T-cell clonal expansion were also shown by some nonresponding patients. Which antigens the clonally expanded peripheral T cells were specific for was not determined. After ivuxolimab, more expanded clones were found on average in CD8+ T cells than in CD4+ T cells. Clonal expansion of both CD4+ and CD8+ blood T cells was observed from baseline to week 6 at doses 0.1 to 3.0 mg/kg. Partial responders in the 0.1-3.0 mg/kg groups had among the lowest normalized peripheral clonal expansion, especially among CD8+ T cells.

For sequencing of the TCRbeta CDR3 region, genomic DNA was extracted from the sorted cells. The immunoSEQ Assay was used to sequence the TCRbeta CDR3 regions. In TCRdb, the immuneACCESS table is reduced to in-frame sequences with V and J assigned. These tables do not hold every clone; where another copy was compared, an unresolved V gene accounts for under half, and the others remain unexplained. In all, the sample holds about 69,000 clones, and roughly 89% of those were seen once. The leading ten clones occupy 10% to 13% of the sample. There are 15 amino acids in the CDR3, from cysteine to phenylalanine inclusive. The retained sequence is limited to the CDR3, 45 bases, with the frame set at the first base. Trimming at the junction amounts to 8 bases on V and 8 bases on J, and the germline ends lie 22 bases apart. Per the germline V gene, MNHNS is the CDR1 and SASEGT is the CDR2.

The chain joins TRBV6-1 to TRBJ2-1; the D gene assignment is ambiguous. The material sequenced was CD4+ or CD8+ T cells sorted from blood, taken in a trial of the OX40 agonist ivuxolimab. This sequence was found in an adult with an advanced solid tumor such as melanoma, head and neck, liver or kidney cancer. The nucleotides are TGTGCCAGCCAAATAAGGTGGCCGCCGGTCGATGAGCAGTTCTTC. This gives the protein CASQIRWPPVDEQFF.